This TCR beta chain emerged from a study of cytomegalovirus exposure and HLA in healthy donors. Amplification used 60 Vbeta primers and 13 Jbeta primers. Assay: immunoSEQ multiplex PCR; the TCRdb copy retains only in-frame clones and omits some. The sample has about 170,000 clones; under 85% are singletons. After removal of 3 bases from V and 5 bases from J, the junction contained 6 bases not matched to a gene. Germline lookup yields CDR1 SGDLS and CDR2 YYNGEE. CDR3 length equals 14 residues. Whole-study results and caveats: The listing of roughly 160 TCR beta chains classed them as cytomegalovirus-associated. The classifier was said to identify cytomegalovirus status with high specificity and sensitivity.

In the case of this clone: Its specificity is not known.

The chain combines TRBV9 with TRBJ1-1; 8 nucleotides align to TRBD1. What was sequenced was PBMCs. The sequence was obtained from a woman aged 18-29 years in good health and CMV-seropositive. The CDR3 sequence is CASSARDRRTEAFF. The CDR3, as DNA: TGTGCCAGCAGCGCCCGGGACAGGCGAACTGAAGCTTTCTTT.